Sequencing of this T cell receptor beta chain was carried out in a study of blood T cell repertoires in COVID-19. The overall study: Sample material is recorded as cDNA or gDNA derived from T cells, B-cell-depleted T cells, or PBMCs.

Authors' methods: Researchers report that nucleated cell counts were estimated from reference gene primer amplification. TCRdb's copy holds only in-frame clones and misses some; the assay was immunoSEQ multiplex PCR. V, J and clone size are taken as reported in that table, and D and trimming were inferred from the DNA itself. Among roughly 280,000 clones listed, roughly 90% were seen once. There are 15 residues in the CDR3. Germline CDR1 reads SGHAT; CDR2 reads FQNNGV. J gave up 4 bases and V 5 bases, and 10 bases lay outside the gene matches. The chain recombines TRBV11-2 with TRBJ1-2, with TRBD1 matching 7 bases. The clonotype originates from a young man with active or convalescent COVID-19. The sample comprised peripheral blood. This CDR3 is CASSQEMTGTYGYTF. CDR3 DNA: TGTGCCAGCAGCCAGGAGATGACAGGGACCTATGGCTACACCTTC. The whole variable domain, remainder taken from reference TRBV11-2 and TRBJ1-2, is EAGVAQSPRYKIIEKRQSVAFWCNPISGHATLYWYQQILGQGPKLLIQFQNNGVVDDSQLPKDRFSAERLKGVDSTLKIQPAKLEDSAVYLCASSQEMTGTYGYTFGSGTRLTVV.